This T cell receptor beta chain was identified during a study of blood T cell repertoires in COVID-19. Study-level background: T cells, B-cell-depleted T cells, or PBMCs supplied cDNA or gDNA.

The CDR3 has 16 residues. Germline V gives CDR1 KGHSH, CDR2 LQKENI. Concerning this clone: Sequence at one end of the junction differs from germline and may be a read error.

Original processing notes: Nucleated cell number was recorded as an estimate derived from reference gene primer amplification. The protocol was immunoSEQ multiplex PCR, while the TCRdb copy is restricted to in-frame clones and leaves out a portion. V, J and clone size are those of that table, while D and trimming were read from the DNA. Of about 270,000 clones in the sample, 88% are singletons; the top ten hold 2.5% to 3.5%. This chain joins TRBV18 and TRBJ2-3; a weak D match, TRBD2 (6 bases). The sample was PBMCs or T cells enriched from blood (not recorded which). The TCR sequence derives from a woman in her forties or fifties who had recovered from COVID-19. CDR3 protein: CASSSPGLSSTDTQYF. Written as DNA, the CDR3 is TGTGCCAGCTCATCACCGGGACTTTCAAGCACAGATACGCAGTATTTT.